The T cell receptor beta chain described here comes from a study of PD-L1 blockade in urothelial cancer. Looked up from germline, CDR1 is LGHNA and CDR2 is YNFKEQ. CDR3 length: 13 amino acids. Trimming removed 3 bases at V and 4 bases at J, with 6 bases between. TCRdb's table, derived via immunoSEQ multiplex PCR, lists solely in-frame clones and lacks some. Among around 56,000 clones, around 84% were seen once, and the ten largest hold less than 3.5%. Study results and limitations: Clonality of blood TCR below the median before treatment predicted better survival.

Patients presented with locally advanced or metastatic urothelial carcinoma. Note on this clone: Its cognate antigen is unknown.

The specimen comprised PBMCs, sampled around atezolizumab (anti-PD-L1) treatment. V usage is TRBV4-2 and J usage is TRBJ2-2; D is unresolved. The receptor was derived from a man aged 45-65 years with urothelial cancer. CDR3 in amino acids: CASSQTGTGELFF. The CDR3 DNA reads TGTGCCAGCAGCCAGACGGGCACCGGGGAGCTGTTTTTT.